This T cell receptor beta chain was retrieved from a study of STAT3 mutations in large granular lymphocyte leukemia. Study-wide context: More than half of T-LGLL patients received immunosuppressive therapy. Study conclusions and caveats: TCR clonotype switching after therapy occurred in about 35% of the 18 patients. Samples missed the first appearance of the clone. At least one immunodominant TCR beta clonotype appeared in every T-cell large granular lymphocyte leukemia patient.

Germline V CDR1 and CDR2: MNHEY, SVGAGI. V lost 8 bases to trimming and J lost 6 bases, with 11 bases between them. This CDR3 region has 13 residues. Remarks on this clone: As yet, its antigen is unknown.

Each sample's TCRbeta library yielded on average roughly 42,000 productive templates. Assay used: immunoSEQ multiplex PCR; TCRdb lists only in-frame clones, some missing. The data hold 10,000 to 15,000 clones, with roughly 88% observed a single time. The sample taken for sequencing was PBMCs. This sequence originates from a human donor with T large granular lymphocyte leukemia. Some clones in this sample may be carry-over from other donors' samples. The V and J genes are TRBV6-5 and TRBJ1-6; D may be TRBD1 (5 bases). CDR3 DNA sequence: TGTGCCAGCCTTGGGGGAATTAATTCACCCCTCCACTTT. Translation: CASLGGINSPLHF.